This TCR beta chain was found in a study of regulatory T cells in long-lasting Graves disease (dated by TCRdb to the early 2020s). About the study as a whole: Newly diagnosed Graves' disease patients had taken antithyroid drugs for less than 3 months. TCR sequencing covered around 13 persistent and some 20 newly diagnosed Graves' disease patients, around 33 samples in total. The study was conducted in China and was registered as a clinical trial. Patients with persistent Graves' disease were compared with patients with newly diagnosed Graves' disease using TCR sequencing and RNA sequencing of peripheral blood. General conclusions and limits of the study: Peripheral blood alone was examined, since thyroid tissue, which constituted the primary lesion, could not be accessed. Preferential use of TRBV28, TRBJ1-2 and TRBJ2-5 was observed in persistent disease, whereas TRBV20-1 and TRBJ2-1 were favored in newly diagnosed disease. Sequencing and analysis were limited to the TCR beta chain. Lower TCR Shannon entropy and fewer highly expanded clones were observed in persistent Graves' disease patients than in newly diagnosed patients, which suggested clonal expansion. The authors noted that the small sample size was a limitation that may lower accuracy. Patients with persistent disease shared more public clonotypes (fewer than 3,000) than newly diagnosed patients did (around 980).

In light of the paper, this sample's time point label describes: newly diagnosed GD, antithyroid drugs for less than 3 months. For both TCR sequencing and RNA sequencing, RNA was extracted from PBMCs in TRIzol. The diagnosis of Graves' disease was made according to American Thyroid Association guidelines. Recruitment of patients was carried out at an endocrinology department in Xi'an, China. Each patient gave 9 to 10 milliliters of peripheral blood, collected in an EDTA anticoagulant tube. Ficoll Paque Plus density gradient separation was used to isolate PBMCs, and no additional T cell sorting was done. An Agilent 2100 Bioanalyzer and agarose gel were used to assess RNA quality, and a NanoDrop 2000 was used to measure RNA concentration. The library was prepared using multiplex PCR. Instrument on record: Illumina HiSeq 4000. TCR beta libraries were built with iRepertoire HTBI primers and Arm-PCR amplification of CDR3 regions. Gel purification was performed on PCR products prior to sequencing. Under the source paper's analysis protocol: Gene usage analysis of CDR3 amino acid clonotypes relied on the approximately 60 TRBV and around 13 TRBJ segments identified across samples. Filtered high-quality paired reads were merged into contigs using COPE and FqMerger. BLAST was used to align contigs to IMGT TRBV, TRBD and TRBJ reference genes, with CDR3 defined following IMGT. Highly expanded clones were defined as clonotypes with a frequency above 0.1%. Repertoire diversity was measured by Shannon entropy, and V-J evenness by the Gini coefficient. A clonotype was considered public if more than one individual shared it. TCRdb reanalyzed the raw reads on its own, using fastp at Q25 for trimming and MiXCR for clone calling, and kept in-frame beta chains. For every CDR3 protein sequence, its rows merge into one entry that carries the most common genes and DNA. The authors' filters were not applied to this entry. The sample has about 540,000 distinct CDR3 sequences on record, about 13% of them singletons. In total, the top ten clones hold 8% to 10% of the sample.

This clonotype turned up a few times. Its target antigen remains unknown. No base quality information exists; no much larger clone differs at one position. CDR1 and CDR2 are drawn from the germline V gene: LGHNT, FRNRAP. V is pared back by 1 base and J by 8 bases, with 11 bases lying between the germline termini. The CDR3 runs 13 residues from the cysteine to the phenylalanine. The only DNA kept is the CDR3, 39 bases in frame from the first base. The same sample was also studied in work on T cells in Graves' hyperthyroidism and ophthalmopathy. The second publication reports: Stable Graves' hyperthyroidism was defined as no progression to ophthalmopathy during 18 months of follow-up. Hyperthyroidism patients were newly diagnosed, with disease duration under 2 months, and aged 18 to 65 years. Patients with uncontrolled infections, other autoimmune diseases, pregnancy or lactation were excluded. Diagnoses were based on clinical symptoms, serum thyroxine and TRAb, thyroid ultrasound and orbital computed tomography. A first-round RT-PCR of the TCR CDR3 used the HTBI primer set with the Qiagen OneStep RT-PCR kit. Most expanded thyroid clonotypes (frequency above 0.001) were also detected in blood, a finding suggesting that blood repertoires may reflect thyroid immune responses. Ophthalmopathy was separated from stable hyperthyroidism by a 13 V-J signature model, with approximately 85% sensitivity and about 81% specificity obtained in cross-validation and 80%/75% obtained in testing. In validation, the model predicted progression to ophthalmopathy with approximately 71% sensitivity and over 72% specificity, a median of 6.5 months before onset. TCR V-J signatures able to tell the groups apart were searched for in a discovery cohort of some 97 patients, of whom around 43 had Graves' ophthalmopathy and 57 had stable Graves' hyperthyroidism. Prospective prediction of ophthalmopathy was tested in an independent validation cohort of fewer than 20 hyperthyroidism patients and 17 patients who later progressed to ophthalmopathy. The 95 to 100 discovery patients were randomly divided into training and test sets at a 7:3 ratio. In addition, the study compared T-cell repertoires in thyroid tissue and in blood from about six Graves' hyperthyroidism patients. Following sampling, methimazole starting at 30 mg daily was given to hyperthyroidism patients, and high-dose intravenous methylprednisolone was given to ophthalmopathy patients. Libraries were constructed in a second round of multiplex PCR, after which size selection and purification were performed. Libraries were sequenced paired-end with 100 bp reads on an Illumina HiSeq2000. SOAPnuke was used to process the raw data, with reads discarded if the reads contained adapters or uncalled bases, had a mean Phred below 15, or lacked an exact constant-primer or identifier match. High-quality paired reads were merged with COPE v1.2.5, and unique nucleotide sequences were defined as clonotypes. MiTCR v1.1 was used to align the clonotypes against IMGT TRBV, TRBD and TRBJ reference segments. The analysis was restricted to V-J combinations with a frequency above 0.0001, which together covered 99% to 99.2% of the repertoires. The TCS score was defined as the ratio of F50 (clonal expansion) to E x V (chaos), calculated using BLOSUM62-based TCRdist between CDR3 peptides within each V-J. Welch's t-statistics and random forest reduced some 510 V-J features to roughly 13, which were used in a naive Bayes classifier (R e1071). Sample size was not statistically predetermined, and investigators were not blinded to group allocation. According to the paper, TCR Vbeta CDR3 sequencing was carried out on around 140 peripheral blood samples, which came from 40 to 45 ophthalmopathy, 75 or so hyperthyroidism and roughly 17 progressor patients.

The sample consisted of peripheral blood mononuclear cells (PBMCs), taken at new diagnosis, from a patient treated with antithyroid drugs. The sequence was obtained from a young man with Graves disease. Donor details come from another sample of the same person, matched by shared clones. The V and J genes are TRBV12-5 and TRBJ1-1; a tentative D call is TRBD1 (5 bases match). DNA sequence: TGTGCTAGTGGTTTGGCCTTGACAGTCGAAGCTTTCTTT. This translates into CASGLALTVEAFF.